This is a list of T cell receptor beta chains from one sample in a study of blood T cell repertoires in COVID-19. Data came from immunoSEQ multiplex PCR; TCRdb stores just in-frame clones and leaves some out. The data contain roughly 400,000 clones, 89% of them singletons. The sample was PBMCs or T cells enriched from blood (not recorded which). The receptors come from a woman in her twenties or thirties who had recovered from COVID-19. Each CDR3 is given with its conserved first and last residue. D genes are given only for firm matches. The size field is filled for only some rows; it gives once, few, many or a size class.

v_gene,abundance,j_gene,d_gene,CDR3nt,CDR3aa
TRBV24-1,once,TRBJ1-1,NA,TGTGCCACCAGTGATTTGCTCGGAGCTCCCGGCAGCGTGGACACTGAAGCTTTCTTT,CATSDLLGAPGSVDTEAFF
TRBV6-5,NA,TRBJ2-7,NA,TGTGCCAGCAGCCGGGGTGTCGGCGAGCAGTACTTC,CASSRGVGEQYF
TRBV27,NA,TRBJ2-1,TRBD2,TGTGCCAGCAGTTTTGGAACTAGCGGGAGGGCCCCGTTCTTC,CASSFGTSGRAPFF
TRBV4-3,NA,TRBJ2-2,NA,TGCGCCAGCAGCCTAGAGCCCGGGACCGGGGAGCTGTTTTTT,CASSLEPGTGELFF
TRBV7-8,NA,TRBJ2-6,TRBD2,TGTGCCAGCAGCAAGGGGGGGACTAGAGACTCTGGGGCCAACGTCCTGACTTTC,CASSKGGTRDSGANVLTF
TRBV5-1,NA,TRBJ2-7,TRBD2,TGCGCCAGCAGCTCAGGGGTAGCGGGAGTAAGTGAGCAGTACTTC,CASSSGVAGVSEQYF
TRBV3-1/TRBV3-2,once,TRBJ2-3,TRBD2,TGTGCCAGCAGCCAAGCAGCGGGGACCACAGATACGCAGTATTTT,CASSQAAGTTDTQYF
TRBV27,once,TRBJ2-1,TRBD2,TGTGCCAGCAGTGCCGGACTAGCGGGAGGGCACCACGGGTATGAGCAGTTCTTC,CASSAGLAGGHHGYEQFF
TRBV6-4,NA,TRBJ2-1,TRBD2,TGTGCCAGCAGTGAAAAACTAGCGGTTTCCTACAATGAGCAGTTCTTC,CASSEKLAVSYNEQFF
TRBV6-5,NA,TRBJ2-1,NA,TGTGCCAGCAGTTACGCGGAAGACAATGAGCAGTTCTTC,CASSYAEDNEQFF
TRBV27,NA,TRBJ1-1,TRBD1,TGTGCCAGCAGTCGCGACAGGGGATTCTCTGAAGCTTTCTTT,CASSRDRGFSEAFF
TRBV7-3,NA,TRBJ2-6,TRBD1,TGTGCCAGCAGCTGGACAGGGTCTGGGGCCAACGTCCTGACTTTC,CASSWTGSGANVLTF
TRBV19,NA,TRBJ1-2,NA,TGTGCCATTAGGGACGGGACAAACAGCTATGGCTACACCTTC,CAIRDGTNSYGYTF
TRBV24-1,NA,TRBJ2-1,NA,TGTGCCACCAGTGATTTGTCGCCAGACAATGAGCAGTTCTTC,CATSDLSPDNEQFF
TRBV6-5,NA,TRBJ1-3,NA,TGTGCCAGCAGTTACCTTGGGACAAACTCTGGAAACACCATATATTTT,CASSYLGTNSGNTIYF
TRBV19,NA,TRBJ1-6,TRBD1,TGTGCCAGTAGTAGGGGGGCGACAGGGCCGAATTCACCCCTCCACTTT,CASSRGATGPNSPLHF
TRBV11-2,NA,TRBJ2-7,NA,TGTGCCAGCAGCTTAGGAGTCCCGGGATCAACCTACGAGCAGTACTTC,CASSLGVPGSTYEQYF
TRBV7-2,once,TRBJ1-3,NA,TGTGCCAGCAGCTTAGCAGGGGTCGGAAACACCATATATTTT,CASSLAGVGNTIYF
TRBV3-1/TRBV3-2,NA,TRBJ1-6,NA,TGTGCCAGCAGCCGGACAGAGTCACCCCTCCACTTT,CASSRTESPLHF
TRBV6-2/TRBV6-3,NA,TRBJ2-5,NA,TGTGCCAGCAGTTACGGGTGGGGAGAGGGAGAGACCCAGTACTTC,CASSYGWGEGETQYF
TRBV29-1,NA,TRBJ2-3,TRBD2,TGCAGCGGCGCATATGGACTAGCGGGGGCCACAGATACGCAGTATTTT,CSGAYGLAGATDTQYF
TRBV2,NA,TRBJ2-1,NA,TGTGCCAGCAGTGAAGGGCCTCTAGGGGCGGAGCAGTTCTTC,CASSEGPLGAEQFF
TRBV7-9,NA,TRBJ1-1,NA,TGTGCCAGCAGCTTAGGAGCGGTAGCGAGATACACTGAAGCTTTCTTT,CASSLGAVARYTEAFF
TRBV27,NA,TRBJ2-7,NA,TGTGCCAGCAGTTATCGCCCTTTCGGGTCCGAGCAGTACTTC,CASSYRPFGSEQYF
TRBV2,NA,TRBJ2-2,NA,TGTGCCAGCAGCCCCAGCGGACTTTACACCGGGGAGCTGTTTTTT,CASSPSGLYTGELFF
TRBV4-1,NA,TRBJ1-1,TRBD1,TGCGCCAGCAGCCAAGATTATAGGGGACAGGGAGCTTTCTTT,CASSQDYRGQGAFF
TRBV6-2/TRBV6-3,NA,TRBJ1-2,NA,TGTGCCAGCAGTTACGGGGGGAACTATGGCTACACCTTC,CASSYGGNYGYTF
TRBV7-8,few,TRBJ1-1,NA,TGTGCCAGCAGCTTGATACAGGGTGCGGCTTTCTTT,CASSLIQGAAFF
TRBV6-5,once,TRBJ2-7,NA,TGTGCCAGCAGTAGAGGTTCTGGCTACGAGCAGTACTTC,CASSRGSGYEQYF
TRBV18,NA,TRBJ2-7,TRBD1,TGTGCCAGCTCACCACTCCGGGACAGTACCTACGAGCAGTACTTC,CASSPLRDSTYEQYF
TRBV27,NA,TRBJ1-4,NA,TGTGCCAGCAGTTCGACTGTTAATGAAAAACTGTTTTTT,CASSSTVNEKLFF
TRBV27,NA,TRBJ1-1,NA,TGTGCCAGCAGTTTCGGGGGGCGTCGAGCTTTCTTT,CASSFGGRRAFF
TRBV23-1,NA,TRBJ1-1,NA,TGCGCCAGCAGTCAACCCAAACAGATCATGTTCGCTGAAGCTTTCTTT,CASSQPKQIMFAEAFF
TRBV11-2,NA,TRBJ1-2,NA,TGTGCCAGCAGCTTAGTCGTCAGTCGCGGCTACACCTTC,CASSLVVSRGYTF
TRBV3-1/TRBV3-2,NA,TRBJ1-3,NA,TGTGCCAGCAGCCTGGTAGCAGGGCCCTCTGGAAACACCATATATTTT,CASSLVAGPSGNTIYF
TRBV5-6,NA,TRBJ2-2,TRBD1,TGTGCCAGCAGCTTCCGACAGGGAAGTTCGCCCGGGGAGCTGTTTTTT,CASSFRQGSSPGELFF
TRBV3-1/TRBV3-2,NA,TRBJ2-7,NA,TGTGCCAGCAGCCCTCTCCGGGAGTCCTCCTACGAGCAGTACTTC,CASSPLRESSYEQYF
TRBV18,few,TRBJ2-5,TRBD1,TGTGCCAGCTCATCACAGGGGCAAGAGACCCAGTACTTC,CASSSQGQETQYF
TRBV25-1,NA,TRBJ2-7,TRBD1,TGTGCCAGCAGTGGACAGGGTCACTACGAGCAGTACTTC,CASSGQGHYEQYF
TRBV7-2,NA,TRBJ1-6,TRBD1,TGTGCCAGCAGCTTAGGAATAAGACAGGGTCGGTCACCCCTCCACTTT,CASSLGIRQGRSPLHF
TRBV7-3,NA,TRBJ1-1,TRBD1,TGTGCCAGCAGCCCCCAGGGGGGCCCTGAAGCTTTCTTT,CASSPQGGPEAFF